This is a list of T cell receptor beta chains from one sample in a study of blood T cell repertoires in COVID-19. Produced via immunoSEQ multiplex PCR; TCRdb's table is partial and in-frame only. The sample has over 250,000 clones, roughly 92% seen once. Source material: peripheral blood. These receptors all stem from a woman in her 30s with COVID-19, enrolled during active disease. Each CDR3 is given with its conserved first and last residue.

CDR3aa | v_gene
CASSIGSSPLHF | TRBV19
CATSRDRDSNQPQHF | TRBV15
CASSLGQSSTEAFF | TRBV27
CASSRTGGETNYGYTF | TRBV7-2
CASSPGAGGPSTDTQYF | TRBV4-1
CASSSGLAALEETQYF | TRBV5-1
CATSGREAGYNEQFF | TRBV24-1
CAWSFDREAFF | TRBV30
CASSLSGGPGNTIYF | TRBV27
CASSERGGTDGYTF | TRBV25-1
CASSSGQGNTEAFF | TRBV28
CASSSDRGTEAFF | TRBV18
CASSQGGSSPLHF | TRBV4-2
CASSSDRDTAYEQYF | TRBV11-2
CAWIIQGKGYTF | TRBV30
CASSRPGLADYEQYF | TRBV18
CASDGQGEQPQHF | TRBV6-5
CASSLAGQPYNEQFF | TRBV5-1
CASRDTGLAGAYEQYF | TRBV5-1
CASSGGTGGKEQYF | TRBV10-1
CASSQRGLNTEAFF | TRBV3-1/TRBV3-2
CASSLPDGGDTQYF | TRBV5-6
CASSPPGQASYEQYF | TRBV11-1